The sequence of this T cell receptor beta chain was determined in a study of T cells after yellow fever vaccination (dated by TCRdb to the late 2010s). In the study overall: The SMART-Seq v4 Ultra Low Input RNA kit was used to prepare libraries from fractions with low cell numbers. To follow T-cell clones before and after primary and booster YFV17D yellow fever vaccination, bulk TCR alpha and beta repertoires were sequenced over time. Blood was collected at multiple timepoints before and after primary and secondary immunization, and bulk PBMC replicates and cell subsets were isolated. Two healthy male donors, one aged 18 to 30 and one aged 30 to 40 years, were included in the cohort. The paper as a whole reports these results and caveats: Because the study included only a couple of donors, the extent to which the findings can be generalized is limited. The secondary T-cell response was weaker than the primary response but faster, peaking on day 5 instead of day 15. A small share of clonotypes was detected in both CD4 and CD8 compartments, with the overlap likely arising from convergent recombination. After the booster, most clones that had expanded after primary vaccination were detected again (approximately 97% of CD4 and around nine tenths of CD8), suggesting broad maintenance of memory. Computational filtering was required because FACS-sorted repertoires could contain abundant contaminating clonotypes from the bulk population.

This clonotype was picked up a small number of times. Its recognized antigen is unknown. The input lacks base qualities; no much larger clone sits a single base away. In the paper's terms, the treatment or condition label means: live attenuated yellow fever vaccine strain. At each blood-draw timepoint, two biological replicates of bulk PBMCs were collected. A standard Ficoll-Paque protocol was used to isolate PBMCs from peripheral blood. TriZol was used to extract RNA from bulk PBMCs, CD4 and CD8 fractions, and dextramer-positive and dextramer-negative fractions. TCR cDNA was made using 5'RACE template switching, a step that added a universal primer site and unique molecular identifiers. Priming of cDNA synthesis was performed from both the TCR alpha and TCR beta constant segments. Two PCR steps were used to amplify libraries, with sample barcodes and sequencing adapters being added in the second step. Libraries were sequenced on Illumina HiSeq 2500 (2x100 bp) or NovaSeq (2x150 bp). In the paper's pipeline: Reads were demultiplexed and collapsed into UMI consensus sequences with MIGEC, and V(D)J alignment was performed with MiXCR. Vaccine-responding clonotypes were defined with edgeR using replicate PBMC samples, requiring FDR below 0.01 and a log2 fold change above 5 up to day 15. Each bulk clonotype received a CD4 or CD8 identity based on whether the sequenced CD4 or CD8 repertoire contained that clonotype at higher abundance. TCRdb took the public reads, trimmed them with fastp at Q25, ran MiXCR for clone calling and kept in-frame beta chains. Each CDR3 protein appears once, grouped with its most common genes and DNA. TCRdb, not the original authors, processed these V and J calls. For this sample there are more than 450,000 distinct CDR3 sequences; around a fifth appear just once. Roughly 16% of the sample is in the top ten clones.

The junction shows trimming of 5 bases on V and 3 bases on J, and the gene matches do not reach 8 bases of it. Spanning cysteine to phenylalanine, the CDR3 consists of 16 amino acids. Only the CDR3 DNA stays, 48 bases, in frame from base 1. Taken from the germline V gene, the CDR1 and CDR2 loops are MDHEN and SYDVKM. The chain joins TRBV28 to TRBJ2-2, with 8 bases in between that match TRBD1. The sequencing here drew on PBMCs, taken roughly 20 days after the first yellow fever vaccination. This sequence originates from a man in his late teens or twenties who received the YFV17D yellow fever vaccine. This receptor carries the CDR3 CASSRTGREDTGELFF. The sequenced DNA is TGTGCCAGCAGTCGGACAGGGAGAGAGGACACCGGGGAGCTGTTTTTT. The reference TRBV28 and TRBJ2-2 proteins fill in what lies around the CDR3, so the full variable domain reads DVKVTQSSRYLVKRTGEKVFLECVQDMDHENMFWYRQDPGLGLRLIYFSYDVKMKEKGDIPEGYSVSREKKERFSLILESASTNQTSMYLCASSRTGREDTGELFFGEGSRLTVL.